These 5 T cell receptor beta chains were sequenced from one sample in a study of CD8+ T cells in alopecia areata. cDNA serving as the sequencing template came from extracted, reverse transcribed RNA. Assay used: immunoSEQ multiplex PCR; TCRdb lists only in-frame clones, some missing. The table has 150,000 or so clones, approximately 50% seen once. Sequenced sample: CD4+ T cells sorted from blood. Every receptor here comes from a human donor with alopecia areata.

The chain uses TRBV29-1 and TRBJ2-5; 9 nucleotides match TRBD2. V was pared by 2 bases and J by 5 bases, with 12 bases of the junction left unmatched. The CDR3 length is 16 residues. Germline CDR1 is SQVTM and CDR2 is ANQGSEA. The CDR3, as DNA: TGCAGCGTTGAATACGTAGGCGGGAGGGCCGGGGAGACCCAGTACTTC. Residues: CSVEYVGGRAGETQYF.

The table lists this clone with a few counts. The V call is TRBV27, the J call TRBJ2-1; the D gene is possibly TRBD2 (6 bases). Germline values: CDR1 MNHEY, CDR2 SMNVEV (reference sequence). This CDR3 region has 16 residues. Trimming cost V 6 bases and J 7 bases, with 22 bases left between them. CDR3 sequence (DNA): TGTGCCAGCAGGGGCCCCGGGACTCCCTCCTTTAATGAGCAGTTCTTC. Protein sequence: CASRGPGTPSFNEQFF.

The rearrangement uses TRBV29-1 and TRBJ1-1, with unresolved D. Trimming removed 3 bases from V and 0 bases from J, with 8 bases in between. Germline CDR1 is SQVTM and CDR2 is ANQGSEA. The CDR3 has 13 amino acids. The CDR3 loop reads CSVEQVLNTEAFF. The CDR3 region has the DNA TGCAGCGTTGAGCAGGTCCTGAACACTGAAGCTTTCTTT.

The CDR3: CASRWDSNTGELFF. The CDR3 DNA sequence: TGTGCCAGCCGATGGGACTCGAACACCGGGGAGCTGTTTTTT. V usage is TRBV2 and J usage is TRBJ2-2, with D tentatively TRBD2 (6 bases). Looked up from germline, CDR1 is SNHLY and CDR2 is FYNNEI. CDR3 size: 14 residues. Between the trimmed V and J ends, which lost 8 bases and 0 bases, there was a span of 10 bases.

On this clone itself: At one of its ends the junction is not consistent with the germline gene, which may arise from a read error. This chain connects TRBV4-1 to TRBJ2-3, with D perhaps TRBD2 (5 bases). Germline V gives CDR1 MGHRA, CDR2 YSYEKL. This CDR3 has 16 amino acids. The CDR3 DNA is TGCGCCAGCAGCCAAGATTGGCTAGGGAGCACATATACGCAGTATTTT. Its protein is CASSQDWLGSTYTQYF.